A selection of T cell receptor beta chains follows, all from one sample in a study of control samples from healthy donors and cancer patients. Assay: immunoSEQ multiplex PCR; the TCRdb copy retains only in-frame clones and omits some. The table shows some 150,000 clones, with 96% occurring only once. The source material was blood. The receptors were gathered from a woman in her twenties or thirties in good health. The CDR3 runs from the conserved cysteine through the conserved F or W. D genes are given only for firm matches. The listing skips clone size in some rows; elsewhere it reads once, few, many or a size class.

v_call,clone_size,d_call,j_call,cdr3_aa,cdr3_nt
TRBV28,.,.,TRBJ2-4,CASSFLLQGTKNIQYF,TGTGCCAGCAGTTTCCTCCTCCAGGGAACCAAAAACATTCAGTACTTC
TRBV7-9,.,.,TRBJ2-1,CASSVQGSSYNEQFF,TGTGCCAGCAGCGTACAGGGAAGCTCCTACAATGAGCAGTTCTTC
TRBV28,.,.,TRBJ1-6,CASSSRQYYNSPLHF,TGTGCCAGCAGTTCCCGACAGTATTATAATTCACCCCTCCACTTT
TRBV19,once,.,TRBJ1-2,CASSPAGSGGYTF,TGTGCCAGTAGCCCGGCAGGTTCTGGAGGCTACACCTTC
TRBV18,.,TRBD2,TRBJ2-2,CASSRASGIGGELFF,TGTGCCAGCTCACGGGCTAGCGGGATCGGCGGGGAGCTGTTTTTT
TRBV5-1,.,.,TRBJ1-1,CASSLDPGGMGTEAFF,TGCGCCAGCAGCTTGGATCCGGGAGGGATGGGCACTGAAGCTTTCTTT
TRBV7-9,.,.,TRBJ2-6,CASSLSGSGANVLTF,TGTGCCAGCAGCTTATCAGGGTCTGGGGCCAACGTCCTGACTTTC
TRBV13,once,.,TRBJ2-1,CASSPPEATTSYNEQFF,TGTGCCAGCAGCCCACCCGAGGCTACCACCTCCTACAATGAGCAGTTCTTC
TRBV20-1,once,.,TRBJ2-7,CSASSVRIPYEQYF,TGCAGTGCTAGTTCGGTCAGGATTCCCTACGAGCAGTACTTC
TRBV24-1,.,TRBD2,TRBJ2-3,CATGTTSGRGDTQYF,TGTGCCACCGGAACGACTAGCGGGAGAGGAGATACGCAGTATTTT
TRBV6-1,.,.,TRBJ2-7,CASSEGGAGGLYEQYF,TGTGCCAGCAGTGAAGGGGGGGCAGGGGGTCTCTACGAGCAGTACTTC
TRBV28,.,.,TRBJ2-7,CASSLARYEQYF,TGTGCCAGCAGTTTGGCCAGATACGAGCAGTACTTC
TRBV5-5,once,.,TRBJ2-7,CASSLKGNYEQYF,TGTGCCAGCAGCTTGAAAGGGAACTACGAGCAGTACTTC
TRBV5-1,.,.,TRBJ1-3,CASSPDSSGNTIYF,TGCGCCAGCAGCCCGGACAGCTCTGGAAACACCATATATTTT
TRBV28,.,.,TRBJ2-7,CASSIRDVGYEQYF,TGTGCCAGCAGTATCAGGGATGTGGGTTACGAGCAGTACTTC
TRBV21-1,.,.,TRBJ2-3,CASNPPPATTDTQYF,TGTGCCAGCAACCCCCCCCCGGCAACCACAGATACGCAGTATTTT
TRBV9,.,TRBD2,TRBJ2-3,CASSATGLASDTQYF,TGTGCCAGCAGCGCTACGGGACTAGCGTCAGATACGCAGTATTTT
TRBV19,.,.,TRBJ1-1,CASSMFTNTEAFF,TGTGCCAGTAGTATGTTCACGAACACTGAAGCTTTCTTT
TRBV2,.,TRBD2,TRBJ2-1,CASSLTSGLNEQFF,TGTGCCAGCAGTCTGACTAGCGGGTTGAATGAGCAGTTCTTC
TRBV13,.,TRBD2,TRBJ2-1,CASSAGGPNEQFF,TGTGCCAGCTCAGCGGGAGGGCCCAATGAGCAGTTCTTC
TRBV27,.,TRBD1,TRBJ2-3,CASRPGQGYITQYF,TGTGCCAGCAGGCCGGGACAGGGCTACATTACGCAGTATTTT
TRBV5-5,.,.,TRBJ1-2,CASSFTGLRSDYGYTF,TGTGCCAGCAGCTTCACGGGGCTTAGGTCGGACTATGGCTACACCTTC
TRBV4-2,.,.,TRBJ2-1,CASSQFPSVYNEQFF,TGTGCCAGCAGCCAGTTCCCTAGCGTTTACAATGAGCAGTTCTTC
TRBV4-1,once,.,TRBJ1-2,CASSQDPTGPGYGYTF,TGCGCCAGCAGCCAAGATCCTACAGGGCCGGGCTATGGCTACACCTTC
TRBV7-3,.,.,TRBJ2-1,CASSAQGSVPYNEQFF,TGTGCCAGCAGCGCCCAGGGTAGCGTACCCTACAATGAGCAGTTCTTC
TRBV2,.,TRBD1,TRBJ1-1,CASRDRGFLNTEAFF,TGTGCCAGCAGGGACAGGGGATTCTTGAACACTGAAGCTTTCTTT
TRBV7-8,.,TRBD2,TRBJ2-3,CASSYITSGRARLSDTQYF,TGTGCCAGCAGCTACATAACTAGCGGGAGGGCCCGCTTGTCAGATACGCAGTATTTT
TRBV6-5,.,.,TRBJ1-6,CASRSGSYNSPLHF,TGTGCCAGCCGAAGTGGCTCCTATAATTCACCCCTCCACTTT
TRBV6-6,.,.,TRBJ1-3,CASSYSKPGSGNTIYF,TGTGCCAGCAGTTACTCGAAGCCCGGCTCTGGAAACACCATATATTTT
TRBV5-4,.,TRBD2,TRBJ2-1,CASSRTLAGGRGSYNEQFF,TGTGCCAGCAGCCGAACCCTAGCGGGGGGGCGGGGGTCGTACAATGAGCAGTTCTTC
TRBV2,.,TRBD1,TRBJ1-1,CASTWGQANTEAFF,TGTGCCAGCACCTGGGGACAGGCGAACACTGAAGCTTTCTTT
TRBV10-3,.,TRBD1,TRBJ2-7,CAISGTGLSYEQYF,TGTGCCATCAGTGGGACAGGGCTCTCCTACGAGCAGTACTTC
TRBV9,.,.,TRBJ2-1,CASSLTVYNEQFF,TGTGCCAGCAGCTTGACAGTCTACAATGAGCAGTTCTTC
TRBV5-1,.,TRBD1,TRBJ1-2,CASSLLGDRGPVWTGYTF,TGCGCCAGCAGCTTACTGGGGGACAGGGGCCCCGTTTGGACCGGCTACACCTTC
TRBV5-6,.,TRBD1,TRBJ1-1,CASSPRTGSNTEAFF,TGTGCCAGCAGCCCGAGGACAGGGAGTAACACTGAAGCTTTCTTT
TRBV28,.,.,TRBJ2-2,CASSKQGFAGELFF,TGTGCCAGCAGTAAACAGGGTTTCGCCGGGGAGCTGTTTTTT
TRBV27,.,TRBD1,TRBJ2-7,CASSSTGGALGEQYF,TGTGCCAGCAGTTCTACAGGGGGTGCTCTCGGCGAGCAGTACTTC
TRBV25-1,.,.,TRBJ1-1,CASSEPTNTEAFF,TGTGCCAGCAGTGAACCCACGAACACTGAAGCTTTCTTT
TRBV28,.,.,TRBJ1-4,CASSGPWSTNEKLFF,TGTGCCAGCAGCGGGCCGTGGTCAACTAATGAAAAACTGTTTTTT
TRBV13,.,.,TRBJ1-6,CASSLSRQSSYNSPLHF,TGTGCCAGCAGCTTAAGTAGGCAGAGCTCCTATAATTCACCCCTCCACTTT
TRBV19,.,.,TRBJ1-1,CASSLRGTEAFF,TGTGCCAGTAGTCTCAGGGGCACTGAAGCTTTCTTT
TRBV7-6,.,TRBD1,TRBJ2-7,CASSLSTGTGAYEQYF,TGTGCCAGCAGCCTCTCAACTGGGACAGGGGCCTACGAGCAGTACTTC
TRBV19,.,TRBD1,TRBJ2-7,CASSRRTGAYEQYF,TGTGCCAGTAGTAGGCGGACAGGGGCCTACGAGCAGTACTTC
TRBV4-1,.,.,TRBJ1-5,CASSQESRTQPQHF,TGCGCCAGCAGCCAAGAATCGAGAACTCAGCCCCAGCATTTT
TRBV7-9,.,.,TRBJ1-3,CASGAGVYTIYF,TGTGCCAGCGGCGCAGGGGTATACACCATATATTTT
TRBV6-1,few,.,TRBJ2-1,CASSEATPYNEQFF,TGTGCCAGCAGTGAAGCTACTCCTTACAATGAGCAGTTCTTC
TRBV11-2,.,.,TRBJ2-2,CASSLADTRELFF,TGTGCCAGCAGCTTAGCAGACACCAGGGAGCTGTTTTTT
TRBV6-6,.,TRBD1,TRBJ1-2,CASSRPPGQGAHNYGYTF,TGTGCCAGCAGCCGACCGCCGGGACAGGGGGCGCACAACTATGGCTACACCTTC
TRBV7-2,.,.,TRBJ1-1,CASSPSPLVGDTEAFF,TGTGCCAGCAGCCCGAGTCCCCTGGTCGGAGACACTGAAGCTTTCTTT
TRBV19,.,.,TRBJ2-2,CASSIDYTNTGELFF,TGTGCCAGTAGTATAGATTACACGAACACCGGGGAGCTGTTTTTT
TRBV2,.,.,TRBJ1-2,CASSDGPTGFYGYTF,TGTGCCAGCAGTGATGGCCCTACAGGGTTCTATGGCTACACCTTC
TRBV30,.,TRBD1,TRBJ1-2,CAWGTGQTIYGYTF,TGTGCCTGGGGAACGGGACAGACGATCTATGGCTACACCTTC
TRBV6-1,.,.,TRBJ1-5,CASSEGDQPQHF,TGTGCCAGCAGTGAGGGGGATCAGCCCCAGCATTTT
TRBV7-6,.,TRBD1,TRBJ1-4,CASSPGQGNEKLFF,TGTGCCAGCAGCCCAGGACAGGGAAATGAAAAACTGTTTTTT
TRBV5-1,.,TRBD2,TRBJ2-2,CASRSKAGRTGELFF,TGCGCCAGCAGAAGTAAAGCGGGGAGGACCGGGGAGCTGTTTTTT
TRBV7-9,once,TRBD1,TRBJ2-5,CASSFKGQDQETQYF,TGTGCCAGCAGCTTTAAAGGACAGGATCAAGAGACCCAGTACTTC
TRBV5-4,.,TRBD1,TRBJ1-2,CASSPGTGWFGGYTF,TGTGCCAGCAGCCCTGGGACAGGGTGGTTCGGTGGCTACACCTTC
TRBV30,.,TRBD2,TRBJ2-5,CAWTSGAQETQYF,TGTGCCTGGACTAGCGGGGCTCAAGAGACCCAGTACTTC
TRBV27,.,.,TRBJ2-3,CASSYDQGGRATTDTQYF,TGTGCCAGCAGTTACGACCAGGGCGGGCGGGCGACCACAGATACGCAGTATTTT
TRBV5-8,.,.,TRBJ1-1,CASSFGLNTEAFF,TGTGCCAGCAGCTTCGGGTTGAACACTGAAGCTTTCTTT